Following are 2 T cell receptor beta chains from one sample sequenced in a study of PD-L1 blockade in urothelial cancer. TCRdb keeps only in-frame clones here, not all; method: immunoSEQ multiplex PCR. The data contain about 110,000 clones, over 75% of them singletons. This sample comprised PBMCs, obtained around atezolizumab (anti-PD-L1) treatment. Receptors originate from a man aged 50 to 59 with urothelial cancer.

This rearrangement joins TRBV14 to TRBJ1-2, with TRBD1 matching over 9 bases. Germline V gene sequence: CDR1 SGHDN, CDR2 FVKESK. The CDR3 loop spans 15 amino acids. J gave up 4 bases and V 4 bases, and 7 bases lay outside the gene matches. The CDR3 is CASSRQTGGSYGYTF. For the CDR3, the DNA is TGTGCCAGCAGCCGACAAACAGGGGGCAGCTATGGCTACACCTTC. Variable domain in full (rest from reference TRBV14 and TRBJ1-2): EAGVTQFPSHSVIEKGQTVTLRCDPISGHDNLYWYRRVMGKEIKFLLHFVKESKQDESGMPNNRFLAERTGGTYSTLKVQPAELEDSGVYFCASSRQTGGSYGYTFGSGTRLTVV.

The rearrangement links TRBV30 to TRBJ2-7; 8 bases are a match to TRBD1. The CDR3 has 13 amino acids. V lost 5 bases and J lost 4; bases outside the gene matches: 7. Germline loops: CDR1 GTSNPN, CDR2 SVGIG (reference sequence). CDR3 nucleotides: TGTGCCTGGGGTCTCAGGACAGGGTACGAGCAGTACTTC. It translates to CAWGLRTGYEQYF.